This T cell receptor beta chain was recovered during a study of cytomegalovirus exposure and HLA in healthy donors. At the level of the study: Genetic ancestry analysis placed under 90% of the 398 donors that were genotyped in the Caucasian-associated cluster.

PCR employed 60 Vbeta and 13 Jbeta primers. The assay was immunoSEQ multiplex PCR, and TCRdb's table has in-frame clones only and misses some. The sample consists of 230,000 or so clones, 92% of them appearing once. The CDR3 spans 16 residues. Germline V gives CDR1 SGHDN, CDR2 FVKESK. The V end was cut by 5 bases, the J end by 3 bases, with 19 bases between. The TCR originated in a girl between 2 and 10 years old in good health and CMV-seronegative. The chain has TRBV14 and TRBJ2-5, with D possibly being TRBD1 (6 bases). The sample taken for sequencing was PBMCs. This chain's CDR3 is CASSAARGLGKETQYF. DNA for the CDR3: TGTGCCAGCAGCGCAGCCAGGGGCCTGGGGAAAGAGACCCAGTACTTC.